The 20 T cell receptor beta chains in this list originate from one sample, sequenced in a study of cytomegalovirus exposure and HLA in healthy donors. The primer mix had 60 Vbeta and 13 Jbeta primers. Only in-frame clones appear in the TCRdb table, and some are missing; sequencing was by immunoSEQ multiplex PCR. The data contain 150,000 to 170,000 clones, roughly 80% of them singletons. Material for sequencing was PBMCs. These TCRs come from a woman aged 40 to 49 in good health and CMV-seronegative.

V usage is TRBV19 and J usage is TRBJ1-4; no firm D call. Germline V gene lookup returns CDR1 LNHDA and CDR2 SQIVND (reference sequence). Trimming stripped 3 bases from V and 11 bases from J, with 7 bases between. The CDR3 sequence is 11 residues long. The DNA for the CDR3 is TGTGCCAGTAGTATCGCTCAGAAACTGTTTTTT. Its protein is CASSIAQKLFF.

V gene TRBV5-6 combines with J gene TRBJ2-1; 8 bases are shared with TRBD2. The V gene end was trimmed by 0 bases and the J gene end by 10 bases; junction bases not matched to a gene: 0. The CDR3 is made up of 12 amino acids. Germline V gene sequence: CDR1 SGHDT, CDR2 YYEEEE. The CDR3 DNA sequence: TGTGCCAGCAGCTTGGGACTAGCGGAGCAGTTCTTC. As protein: CASSLGLAEQFF.

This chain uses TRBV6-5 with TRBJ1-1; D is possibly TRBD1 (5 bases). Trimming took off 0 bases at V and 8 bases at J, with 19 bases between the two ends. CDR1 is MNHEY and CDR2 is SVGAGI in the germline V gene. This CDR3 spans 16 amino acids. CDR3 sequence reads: CASSYSDSGLGWEAFF. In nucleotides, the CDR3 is TGTGCCAGCAGTTACTCGGATTCAGGGTTGGGATGGGAAGCTTTCTTT.

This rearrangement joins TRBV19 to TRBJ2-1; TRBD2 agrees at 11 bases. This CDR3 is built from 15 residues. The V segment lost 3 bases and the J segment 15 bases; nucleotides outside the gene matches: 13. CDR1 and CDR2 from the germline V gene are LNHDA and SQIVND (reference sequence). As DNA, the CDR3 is TGTGCCAGTAGTATGACTAGCGGGGCGACCCTCGGACCGTTCTTC. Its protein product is CASSMTSGATLGPFF.

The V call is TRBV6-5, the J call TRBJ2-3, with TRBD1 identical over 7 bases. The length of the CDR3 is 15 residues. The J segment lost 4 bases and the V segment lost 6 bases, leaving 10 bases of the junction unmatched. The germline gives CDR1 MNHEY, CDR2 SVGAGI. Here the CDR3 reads CASSRQGSDADTQYF. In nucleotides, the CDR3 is TGTGCCAGCAGCCGACAGGGTAGTGACGCAGATACGCAGTATTTT.

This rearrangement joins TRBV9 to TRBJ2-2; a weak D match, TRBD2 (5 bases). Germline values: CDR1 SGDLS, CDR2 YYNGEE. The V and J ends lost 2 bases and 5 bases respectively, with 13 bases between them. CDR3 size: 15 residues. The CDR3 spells CASSVVASGTGELFF. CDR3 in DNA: TGTGCCAGCAGCGTCGTCGCCAGCGGAACCGGGGAGCTGTTTTTT.

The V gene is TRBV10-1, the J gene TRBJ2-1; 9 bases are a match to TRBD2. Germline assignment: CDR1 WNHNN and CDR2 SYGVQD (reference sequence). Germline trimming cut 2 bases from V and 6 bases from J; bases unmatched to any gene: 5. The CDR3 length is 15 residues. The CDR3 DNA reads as TGCGCCAGCAGTGAGAGGCTAGCGGGACTCAATGAGCAGTTCTTC. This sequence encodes CASSERLAGLNEQFF.

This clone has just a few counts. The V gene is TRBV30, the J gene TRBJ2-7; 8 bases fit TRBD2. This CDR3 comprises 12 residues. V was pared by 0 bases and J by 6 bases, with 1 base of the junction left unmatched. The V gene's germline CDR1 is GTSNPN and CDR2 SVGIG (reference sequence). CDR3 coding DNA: TGTGCCTGGAGTGTAAGCGGGGGCGAGCAGTACTTC. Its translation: CAWSVSGGEQYF.

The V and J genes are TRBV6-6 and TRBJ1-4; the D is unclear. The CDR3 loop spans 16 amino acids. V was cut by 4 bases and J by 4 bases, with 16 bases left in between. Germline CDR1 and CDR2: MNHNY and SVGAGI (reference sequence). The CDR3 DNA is TGTGCCAGCAGTTCCCCTGAGGGCAGCTATAATGAAAAACTGTTTTTT. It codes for CASSSPEGSYNEKLFF.

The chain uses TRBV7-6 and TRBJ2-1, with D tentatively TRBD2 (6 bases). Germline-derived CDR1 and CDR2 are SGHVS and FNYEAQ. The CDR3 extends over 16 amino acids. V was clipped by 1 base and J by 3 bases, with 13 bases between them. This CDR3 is CASSLVGLKNYNEQFF. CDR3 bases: TGTGCCAGCAGCTTAGTGGGACTCAAAAACTACAATGAGCAGTTCTTC.

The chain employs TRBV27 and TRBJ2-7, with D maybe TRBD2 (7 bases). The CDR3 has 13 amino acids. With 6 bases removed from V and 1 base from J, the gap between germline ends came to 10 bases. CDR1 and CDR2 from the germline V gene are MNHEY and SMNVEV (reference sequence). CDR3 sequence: CASRGRGSYEQYF. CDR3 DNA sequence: TGTGCCAGCAGAGGGAGGGGGTCCTACGAGCAGTACTTC.

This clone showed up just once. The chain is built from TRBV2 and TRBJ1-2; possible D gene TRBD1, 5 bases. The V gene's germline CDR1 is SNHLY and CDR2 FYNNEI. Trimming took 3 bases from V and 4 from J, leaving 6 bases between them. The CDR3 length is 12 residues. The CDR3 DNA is TGTGCCAGCAGTGACCAGGGCTATGGCTACACCTTC. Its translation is CASSDQGYGYTF.

CDR3 in amino acids: CASSLGQGGYEQYF. CDR3 bases: TGTGCCAGCAGCTTAGGACAGGGAGGGTACGAGCAGTACTTC. The chain employs TRBV13 and TRBJ2-7; a weak D match, TRBD2 (7 bases). Per the germline V gene, CDR1 is PRHDT and CDR2 is FYEKMQ (reference sequence). This CDR3 is built from 14 residues. V was trimmed by 0 bases and J by 4 bases, leaving 10 bases between them. The complete variable domain, with remaining parts taken from reference TRBV13 and TRBJ2-7, reads AAGVIQSPRHLIKEKRETATLKCYPIPRHDTVYWYQQGPGQDPQFLISFYEKMQSDKGSIPDRFSAQQFSDYHSELNMSSLELGDSALYFCASSLGQGGYEQYFGPGTRLTVT.

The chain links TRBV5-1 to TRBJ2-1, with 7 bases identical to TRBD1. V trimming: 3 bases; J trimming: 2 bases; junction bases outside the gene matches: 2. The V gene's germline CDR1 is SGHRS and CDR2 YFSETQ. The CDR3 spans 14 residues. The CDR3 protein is CASSSGQTYNEQFF. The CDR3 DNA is TGCGCCAGCAGCTCGGGACAGACCTACAATGAGCAGTTCTTC. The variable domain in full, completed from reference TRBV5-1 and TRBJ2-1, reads KAGVTQTPRYLIKTRGQQVTLSCSPISGHRSVSWYQQTPGQGLQFLFEYFSETQRNKGNFPGRFSGRQFSNSRSEMNVSTLELGDSALYLCASSSGQTYNEQFFGPGTRLTVL.

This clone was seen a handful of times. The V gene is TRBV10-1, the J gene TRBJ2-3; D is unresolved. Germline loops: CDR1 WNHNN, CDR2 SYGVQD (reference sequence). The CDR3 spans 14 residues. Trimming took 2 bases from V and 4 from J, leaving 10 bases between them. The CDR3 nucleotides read TGCGCCAGCAGTGAGGAGGTTCAGCCAGATACGCAGTATTTT. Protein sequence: CASSEEVQPDTQYF.

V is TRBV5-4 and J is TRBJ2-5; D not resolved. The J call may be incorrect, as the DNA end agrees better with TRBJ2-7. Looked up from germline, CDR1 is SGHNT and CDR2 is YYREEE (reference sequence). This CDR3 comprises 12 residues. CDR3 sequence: CASSLDTAEQYF. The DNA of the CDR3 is TGTGCCAGCAGCTTAGACACGGCCGAGCAGTACTTC.

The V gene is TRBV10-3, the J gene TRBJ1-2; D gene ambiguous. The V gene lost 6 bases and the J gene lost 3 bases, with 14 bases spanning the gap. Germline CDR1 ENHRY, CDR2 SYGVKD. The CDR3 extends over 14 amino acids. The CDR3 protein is CAISPSAGDYGYTF. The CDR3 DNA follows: TGTGCCATCAGCCCGTCTGCGGGTGACTATGGCTACACCTTC.

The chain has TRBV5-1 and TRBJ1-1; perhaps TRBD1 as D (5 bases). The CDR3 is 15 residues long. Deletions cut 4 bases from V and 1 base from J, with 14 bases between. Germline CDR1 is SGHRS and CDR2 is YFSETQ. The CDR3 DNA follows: TGCGCCAGCAGCATACCGACAGAACCGAACACTGAAGCTTTCTTT. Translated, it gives CASSIPTEPNTEAFF.

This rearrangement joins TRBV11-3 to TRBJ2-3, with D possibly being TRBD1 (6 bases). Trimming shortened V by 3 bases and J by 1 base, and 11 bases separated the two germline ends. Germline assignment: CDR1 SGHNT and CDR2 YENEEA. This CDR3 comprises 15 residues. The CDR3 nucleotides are TGTGCCAGCAGCTTTGAGGGGGTGGGCACAGATACGCAGTATTTT. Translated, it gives CASSFEGVGTDTQYF. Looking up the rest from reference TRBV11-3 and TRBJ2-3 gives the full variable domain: EAGVVQSPRYKIIEKKQPVAFWCNPISGHNTLYWYLQNLGQGPELLIRYENEEAVDDSQLPKDRFSAERLKGVDSTLKIQPAELGDSAVYLCASSFEGVGTDTQYFGPGTRLTVL.

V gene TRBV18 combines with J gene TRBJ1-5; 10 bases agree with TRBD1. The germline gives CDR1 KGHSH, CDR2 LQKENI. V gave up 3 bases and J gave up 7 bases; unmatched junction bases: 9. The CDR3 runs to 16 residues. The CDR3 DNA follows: TGTGCCAGCTCACCGGATGGGACAGGGGTAGGACAGCCCCAGCATTTT. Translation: CASSPDGTGVGQPQHF.